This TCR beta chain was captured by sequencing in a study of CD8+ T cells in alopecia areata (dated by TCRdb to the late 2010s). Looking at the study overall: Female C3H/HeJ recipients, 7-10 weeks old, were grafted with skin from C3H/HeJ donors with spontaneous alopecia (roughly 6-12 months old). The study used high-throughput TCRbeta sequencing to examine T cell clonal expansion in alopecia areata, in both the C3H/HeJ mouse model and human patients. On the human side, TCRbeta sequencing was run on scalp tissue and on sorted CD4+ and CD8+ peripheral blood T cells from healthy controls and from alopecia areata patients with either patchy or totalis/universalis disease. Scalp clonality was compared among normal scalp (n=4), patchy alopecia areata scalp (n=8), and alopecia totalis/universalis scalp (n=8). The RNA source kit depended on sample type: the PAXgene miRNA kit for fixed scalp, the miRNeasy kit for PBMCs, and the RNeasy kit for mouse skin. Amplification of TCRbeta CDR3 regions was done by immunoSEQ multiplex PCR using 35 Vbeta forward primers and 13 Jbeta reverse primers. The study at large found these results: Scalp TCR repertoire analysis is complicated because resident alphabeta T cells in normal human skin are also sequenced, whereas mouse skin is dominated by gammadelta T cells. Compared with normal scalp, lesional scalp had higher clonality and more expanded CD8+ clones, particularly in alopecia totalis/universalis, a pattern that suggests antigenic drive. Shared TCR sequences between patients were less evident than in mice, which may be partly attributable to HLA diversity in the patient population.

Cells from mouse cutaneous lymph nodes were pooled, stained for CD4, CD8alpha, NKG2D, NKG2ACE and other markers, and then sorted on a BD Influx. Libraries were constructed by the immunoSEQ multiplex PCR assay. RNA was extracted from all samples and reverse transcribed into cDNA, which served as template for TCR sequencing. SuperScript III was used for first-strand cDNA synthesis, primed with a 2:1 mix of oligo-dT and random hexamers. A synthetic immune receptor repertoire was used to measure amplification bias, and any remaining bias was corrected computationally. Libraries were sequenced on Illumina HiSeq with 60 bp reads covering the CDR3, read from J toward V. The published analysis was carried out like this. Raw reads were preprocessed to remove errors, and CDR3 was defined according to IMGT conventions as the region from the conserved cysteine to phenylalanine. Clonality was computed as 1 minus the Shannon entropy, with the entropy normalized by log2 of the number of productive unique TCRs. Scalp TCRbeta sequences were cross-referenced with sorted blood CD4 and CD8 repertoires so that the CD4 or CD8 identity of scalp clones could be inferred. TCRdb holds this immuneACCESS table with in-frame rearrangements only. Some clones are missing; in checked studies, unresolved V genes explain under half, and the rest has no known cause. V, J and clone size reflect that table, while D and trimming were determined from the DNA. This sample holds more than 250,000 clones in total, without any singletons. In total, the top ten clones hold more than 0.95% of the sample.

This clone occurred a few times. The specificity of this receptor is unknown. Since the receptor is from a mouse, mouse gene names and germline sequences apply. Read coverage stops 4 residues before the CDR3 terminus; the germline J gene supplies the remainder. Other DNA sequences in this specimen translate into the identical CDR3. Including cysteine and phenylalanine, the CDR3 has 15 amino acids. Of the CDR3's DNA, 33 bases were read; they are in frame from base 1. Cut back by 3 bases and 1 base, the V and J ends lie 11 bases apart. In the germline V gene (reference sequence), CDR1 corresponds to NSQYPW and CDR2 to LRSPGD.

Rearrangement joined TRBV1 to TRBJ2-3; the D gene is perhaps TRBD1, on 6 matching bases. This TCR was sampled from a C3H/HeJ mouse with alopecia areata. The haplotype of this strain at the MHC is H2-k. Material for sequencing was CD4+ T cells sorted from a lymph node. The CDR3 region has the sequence CTCSALQGGAETLYF. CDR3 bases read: TGCACCTGCAGTGCCCTACAGGGTGGTGCAGAA.